This is a list of T cell receptor beta chains from one sample in a study of T cells in Graves' hyperthyroidism and ophthalmopathy. One entry per CDR3 protein, called by TCRdb with MiXCR from the multiplex PCR reads. The sample lists about 400,000 distinct CDR3 sequences; just under 25% were seen once. Sequencing was carried out using blood. These receptor sequences come from a man in his fifties or sixties with Graves' hyperthyroidism. The CDR3 runs from the conserved cysteine through the conserved F or W. A D gene is named only where the DNA matches it firmly. Some rows have no size entry. The others give once, few or many, or a class for an expanded clone.

TRBV12-3/TRBV12-4	TRBD1	few	TRBJ2-7	CASSPGQGKRRRGYEQYF	TGTGCCAGCAGTCCGGGACAGGGAAAGCGGAGGAGGGGTTACGAGCAGTACTTC
TRBV24-1	.	few	TRBJ2-3	CATSDQGDTQYF	TGTGCCACCAGTGATCAGGGAGATACGCAGTATTTT
TRBV29-1	TRBD1	many	TRBJ1-1	CSAGTANTEAFF	TGCAGCGCAGGGACAGCGAACACTGAAGCTTTCTTT
TRBV27	.	.	TRBJ1-2	CASSFEPSYGYTF	TGTGCCAGCAGTTTCGAGCCTTCCTATGGCTACACCTTC
TRBV19	.	.	TRBJ2-7	CASSIGHRIAEQYF	TGTGCCAGTAGTATCGGACACCGGATTGCCGAGCAGTACTTC
TRBV6-1	.	many	TRBJ2-7	CASSETGREQYF	TGTGCCAGCAGTGAAACAGGGCGCGAGCAGTACTTC
TRBV12-3/TRBV12-4	.	.	TRBJ1-5	CASSLSGSRNNQPQHF	TGTGCCAGCAGTTTATCGGGGTCACGCAACAATCAGCCCCAGCATTTT
TRBV3-1	.	.	TRBJ2-2	CASAGSGELFF	TGTGCCAGCGCAGGAAGCGGGGAGCTGTTTTTT
TRBV7-3	TRBD2	.	TRBJ2-1	CASSYDLAGGYNEQFF	TGTGCCAGCAGCTACGATCTAGCGGGAGGCTACAATGAGCAGTTCTTC
TRBV27	TRBD2	many	TRBJ2-1	CASSPRLAANNEQFF	TGTGCCAGCAGTCCCCGACTAGCGGCAAACAATGAGCAGTTCTTC
TRBV28	.	many	TRBJ2-3	CASSHNTQYF	TGTGCCAGCAGCCACAATACGCAGTATTTT
TRBV6-1	TRBD1	many	TRBJ1-1	CASSRPGQGRGEAFF	TGTGCCAGCAGTCGACCGGGACAGGGGAGAGGTGAAGCTTTCTTT
TRBV10-1	TRBD2	.	TRBJ2-1	CASSESPLGLAGGNNEQFF	TGCGCCAGCAGTGAGTCACCTCTGGGACTAGCGGGAGGCAACAATGAGCAGTTCTTC
TRBV6-1	TRBD2	.	TRBJ2-1	CASSTLAGENEQFF	TGTGCCAGCAGTACGCTAGCGGGAGAAAATGAGCAGTTCTTC
TRBV5-5	.	.	TRBJ2-2	CASSVGLWAGELFF	TGTGCCAGCAGCGTGGGACTGTGGGCCGGGGAGCTGTTTTTT